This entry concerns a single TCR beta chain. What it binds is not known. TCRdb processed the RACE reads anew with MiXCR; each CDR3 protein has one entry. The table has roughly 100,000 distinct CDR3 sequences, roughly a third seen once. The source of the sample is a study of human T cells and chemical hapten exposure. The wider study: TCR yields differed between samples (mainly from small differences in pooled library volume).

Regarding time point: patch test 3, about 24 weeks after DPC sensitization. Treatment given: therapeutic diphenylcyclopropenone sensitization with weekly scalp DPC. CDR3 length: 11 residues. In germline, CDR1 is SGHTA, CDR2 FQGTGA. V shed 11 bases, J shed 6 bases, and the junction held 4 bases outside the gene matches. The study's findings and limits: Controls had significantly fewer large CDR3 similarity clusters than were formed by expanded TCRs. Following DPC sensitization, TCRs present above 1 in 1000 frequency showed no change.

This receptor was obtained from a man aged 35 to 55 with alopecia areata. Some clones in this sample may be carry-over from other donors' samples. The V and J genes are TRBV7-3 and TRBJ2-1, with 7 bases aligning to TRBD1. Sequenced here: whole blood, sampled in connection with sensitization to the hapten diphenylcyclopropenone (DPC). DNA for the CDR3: TGTGCCGTAGGGACAGCCAATGAGCAGTTCTTC. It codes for CAVGTANEQFF.